This TCR beta chain was captured by sequencing in a study of spatial heterogeneity in lung cancer. Every TCR cDNA molecule bore its own unique molecular identifier. TCRdb analysed the 5' RACE reads with MiXCR anew, one entry per CDR3 protein. Of about 26,000 distinct CDR3 sequences in the sample, around 13% were seen once. This clonotype was picked up one time. Regarding time point: sample taken at primary tumor resection. Tumor, nontumor lung or frozen PBMC supplied whole RNA, sequenced without sorting. Source: PBMCs, taken at surgery. The sequence was obtained from a female donor with early-stage non-small cell lung cancer.

This CDR3 reads CATVSSPGSSYEQYF. CDR3 coding DNA: TGTGCCACGGTATCCAGCCCCGGCAGTTCCTACGAGCAGTACTTC. This chain connects TRBV28 to TRBJ2-7; D is undetermined. Trimming cost V 10 bases and J 1 base, with 20 bases left between them. This CDR3 has 15 residues. Germline V gene data show CDR1 as MDHEN and CDR2 as SYDVKM.